This TCR beta chain is from a study of blood T cell repertoires in COVID-19. Study in general: Spain, Italy and the United States supplied samples that represented acute and convalescent COVID-19.

Authors' data handling: Quantification of nucleated cells was approximated via reference gene primer amplification. This table comes from immunoSEQ multiplex PCR, and its TCRdb copy is limited to in-frame clones, with some not included. V and J calls and clone size are copied from that table; D and trimming were computed from the DNA. The profile shows roughly 280,000 clones, about 87% of them singletons. Participants came from about two dozen US areas, aged roughly 18 to 95 years. The sequence was obtained from a woman aged 45 to 65 who had recovered from COVID-19. The sequencing input was PBMCs or T cells enriched from blood (not recorded which).

The DNA for the CDR3 is TGTGCCAGTAAAGGGGTGAACACTGAAGCTTTCTTT. Encoded protein: CASKGVNTEAFF. This chain uses TRBV19 with TRBJ1-1; tentatively, D is TRBD1 (5 bases). V lost 7 bases and J 0 bases, leaving 6 bases between the germline ends. This CDR3 is built from 12 residues. Looked up from germline, CDR1 is LNHDA and CDR2 is SQIVND (reference sequence).